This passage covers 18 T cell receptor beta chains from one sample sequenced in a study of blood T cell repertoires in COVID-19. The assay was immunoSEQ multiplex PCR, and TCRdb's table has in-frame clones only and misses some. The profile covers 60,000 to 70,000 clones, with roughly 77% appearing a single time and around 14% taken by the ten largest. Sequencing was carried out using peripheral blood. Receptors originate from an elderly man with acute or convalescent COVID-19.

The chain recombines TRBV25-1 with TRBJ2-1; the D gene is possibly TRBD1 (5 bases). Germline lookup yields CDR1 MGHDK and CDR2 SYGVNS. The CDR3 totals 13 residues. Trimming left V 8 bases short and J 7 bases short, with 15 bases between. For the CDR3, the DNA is TGTGCCAGCGCGACCTTGGCAGGGAATGAGCAGTTCTTC. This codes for CASATLAGNEQFF. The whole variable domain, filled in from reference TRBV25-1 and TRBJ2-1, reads EADIYQTPRYLVIGTGKKITLECSQTMGHDKMYWYQQDPGMELHLIHYSYGVNSTEKGDLSSESTVSRIRTEHFPLTLESARPSHTSQYLCASATLAGNEQFFGPGTRLTVL.

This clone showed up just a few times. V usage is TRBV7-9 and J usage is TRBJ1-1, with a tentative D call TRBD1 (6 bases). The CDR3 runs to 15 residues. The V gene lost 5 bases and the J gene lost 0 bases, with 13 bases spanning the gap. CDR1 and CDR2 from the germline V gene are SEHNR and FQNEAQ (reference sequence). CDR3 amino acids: CASSPGAGVNTEAFF. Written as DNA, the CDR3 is TGTGCCAGCAGCCCTGGGGCAGGGGTGAACACTGAAGCTTTCTTT.

The CDR3 loop reads CASSQDRTGREAFF. CDR3 in DNA: TGTGCCAGCAGCCAAGATCGGACAGGGCGAGAAGCTTTCTTT. The gene calls are TRBV4-2 and TRBJ1-1, with TRBD1 matching over 8 bases. Germline CDR1 and CDR2: LGHNA and YNFKEQ. The junction had 5 bases not matched to a gene; V was cut back by 0 bases and J by 8 bases. There are 14 residues in the CDR3.

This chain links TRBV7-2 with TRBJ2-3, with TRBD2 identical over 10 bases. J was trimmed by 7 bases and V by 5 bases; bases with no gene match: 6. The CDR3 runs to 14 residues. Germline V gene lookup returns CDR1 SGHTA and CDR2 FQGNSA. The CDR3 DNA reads TGTGCCAGCAGCGGAGCGGGAGGGAGGAATACGCAGTATTTT. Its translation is CASSGAGGRNTQYF.

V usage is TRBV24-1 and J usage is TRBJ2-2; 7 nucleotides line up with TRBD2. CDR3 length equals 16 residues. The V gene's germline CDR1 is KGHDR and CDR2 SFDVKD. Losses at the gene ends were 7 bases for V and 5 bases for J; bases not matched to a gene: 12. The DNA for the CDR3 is TGTGCCACCAGGGCGGCGGGCGGGAGTGGTACCGGGGAGCTGTTTTTT. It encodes CATRAAGGSGTGELFF.

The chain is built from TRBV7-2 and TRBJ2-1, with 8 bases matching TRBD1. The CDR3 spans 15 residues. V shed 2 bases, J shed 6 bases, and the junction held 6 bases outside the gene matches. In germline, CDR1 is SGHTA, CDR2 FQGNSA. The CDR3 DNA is TGTGCCAGCAGCTTACTAGGACAGGGTGTCAATGAGCAGTTCTTC. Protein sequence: CASSLLGQGVNEQFF.

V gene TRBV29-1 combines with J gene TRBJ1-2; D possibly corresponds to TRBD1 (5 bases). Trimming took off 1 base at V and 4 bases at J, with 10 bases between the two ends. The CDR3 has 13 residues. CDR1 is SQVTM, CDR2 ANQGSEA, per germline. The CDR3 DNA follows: TGCAGCGTTGAAGGGGGCTACATCTATGGCTACACCTTC. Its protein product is CSVEGGYIYGYTF.

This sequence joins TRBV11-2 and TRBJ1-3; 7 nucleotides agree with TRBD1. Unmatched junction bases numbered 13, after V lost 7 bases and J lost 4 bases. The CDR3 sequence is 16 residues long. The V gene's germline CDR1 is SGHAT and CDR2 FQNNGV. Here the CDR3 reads CASTVTGVSGGNTIYF. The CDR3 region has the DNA TGTGCCAGCACCGTCACAGGGGTCTCAGGAGGAAACACCATATATTTT.

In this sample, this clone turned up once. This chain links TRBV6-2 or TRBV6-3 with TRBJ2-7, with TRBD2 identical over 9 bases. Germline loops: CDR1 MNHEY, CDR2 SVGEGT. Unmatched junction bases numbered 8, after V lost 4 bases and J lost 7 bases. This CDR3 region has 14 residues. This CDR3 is CASSWREGHFEQYF. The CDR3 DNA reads TGTGCCAGCAGTTGGCGGGAGGGCCATTTTGAGCAGTACTTC.

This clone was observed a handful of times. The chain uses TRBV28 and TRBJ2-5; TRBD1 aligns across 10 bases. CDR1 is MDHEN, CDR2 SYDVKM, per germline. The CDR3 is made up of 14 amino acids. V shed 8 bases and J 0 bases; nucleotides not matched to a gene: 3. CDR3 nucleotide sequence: TGTGCCAGCGCCGGGACAGGGGACCAAGAGACCCAGTACTTC. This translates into CASAGTGDQETQYF.

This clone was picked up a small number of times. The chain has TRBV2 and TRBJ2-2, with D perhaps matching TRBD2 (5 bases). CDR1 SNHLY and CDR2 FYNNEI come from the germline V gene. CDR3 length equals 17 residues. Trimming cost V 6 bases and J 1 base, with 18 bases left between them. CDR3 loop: CASSPSGSGLNTGELFF. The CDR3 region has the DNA TGTGCCAGCAGCCCCTCTGGAAGCGGACTGAACACCGGGGAGCTGTTTTTT.

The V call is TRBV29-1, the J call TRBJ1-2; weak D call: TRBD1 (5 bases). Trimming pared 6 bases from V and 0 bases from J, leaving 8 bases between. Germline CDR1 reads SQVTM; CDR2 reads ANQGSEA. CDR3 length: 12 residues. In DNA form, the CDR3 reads TGCAGCGTCCGGACACCTAACTATGGCTACACCTTC. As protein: CSVRTPNYGYTF.

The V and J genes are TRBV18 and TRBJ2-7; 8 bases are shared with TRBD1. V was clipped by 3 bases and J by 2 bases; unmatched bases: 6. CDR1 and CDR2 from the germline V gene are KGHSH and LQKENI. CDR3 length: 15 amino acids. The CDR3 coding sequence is TGTGCCAGCTCACCCCAGACAGGGGCGGCCTACGAGCAGTACTTC. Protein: CASSPQTGAAYEQYF.

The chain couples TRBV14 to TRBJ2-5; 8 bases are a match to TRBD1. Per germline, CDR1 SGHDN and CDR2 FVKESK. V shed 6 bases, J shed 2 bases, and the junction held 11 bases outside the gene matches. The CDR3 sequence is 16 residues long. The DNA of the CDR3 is TGTGCCAGCAGTTTAATCCGGGACAGGAGACAAGAGACCCAGTACTTC. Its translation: CASSLIRDRRQETQYF.

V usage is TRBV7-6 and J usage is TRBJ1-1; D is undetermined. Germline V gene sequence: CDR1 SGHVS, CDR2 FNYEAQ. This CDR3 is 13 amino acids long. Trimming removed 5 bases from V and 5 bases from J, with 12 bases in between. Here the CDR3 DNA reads TGTGCCAGCAGCCAAATGTCTAGGACTGAAGCTTTCTTT. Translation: CASSQMSRTEAFF.

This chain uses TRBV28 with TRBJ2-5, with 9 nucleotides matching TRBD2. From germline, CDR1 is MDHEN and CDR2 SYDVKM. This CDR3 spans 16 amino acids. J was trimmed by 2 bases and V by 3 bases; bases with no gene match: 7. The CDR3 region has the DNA TGTGCCAGCAGTTTTCATCTAGCGGGATCGCAAGAGACCCAGTACTTC. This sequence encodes CASSFHLAGSQETQYF.

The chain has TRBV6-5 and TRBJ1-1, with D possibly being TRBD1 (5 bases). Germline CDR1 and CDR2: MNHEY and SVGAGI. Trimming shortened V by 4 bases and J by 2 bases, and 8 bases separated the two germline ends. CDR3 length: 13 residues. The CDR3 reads CASSLTANTEAFF. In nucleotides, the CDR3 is TGTGCCAGCAGTTTGACAGCTAACACTGAAGCTTTCTTT.

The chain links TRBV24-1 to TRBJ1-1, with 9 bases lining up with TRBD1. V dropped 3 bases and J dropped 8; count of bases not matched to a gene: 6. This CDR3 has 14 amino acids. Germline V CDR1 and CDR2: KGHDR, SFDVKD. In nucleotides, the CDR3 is TGTGCCACCAGTGATCCCGGGACAGGGAACGAAGCTTTCTTT. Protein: CATSDPGTGNEAFF.